This T cell receptor (beta chain) was sequenced for a study of T cells in Graves' hyperthyroidism and ophthalmopathy. Deletions cut 1 base from V and 8 bases from J, with 11 bases between. The CDR3 covers 13 residues. Looked up from germline, CDR1 is SQVTM and CDR2 is ANQGSEA. Findings of the study overall: Also found in blood were most expanded thyroid clonotypes above 0.001.

Uncontrolled infection, other autoimmune disease, pregnancy and lactation each barred patients from inclusion. RNA transcripts served as the template for amplifying TCR beta CDR3 regions. TCR CDR3 regions were first amplified by RT-PCR with HTBI primers. MiXCR, run by TCRdb on the multiplex PCR reads, gives a single entry per CDR3 protein. The top ten clones hold less than 40% of a sample with 600,000 to 800,000 distinct CDR3 sequences, just over 35% of them seen once. This clonotype appeared many times. Its antigen is not known. The source of this sequence is a middle-aged woman with Graves' hyperthyroidism. The chain has TRBV29-1 and TRBJ1-4, with D perhaps matching TRBD1 (5 bases). Input material: blood. In DNA, the CDR3 is TGCAGCGTTGAAGGGCGCGGGGACGAAAAACTGTTTTTT. Protein sequence: CSVEGRGDEKLFF.